The clone carrying this T cell receptor beta chain occurred many times. Its cognate antigen is unknown. This sample is drawn from a study of identical twins. TCRdb analysed the 5' RACE reads with MiXCR anew, one entry per CDR3 protein. The table records 250,000 or so distinct CDR3 sequences, 7% of them present only once. Regarding the study as a whole: Whereas memory repertoires showed no such difference, abundant cord blood beta clonotypes carried fewer insertions. Models came in too low on out-of-frame TCR alpha sharing in monozygotic twins. Weaker excess twin sharing was seen among beta out-of-frame sequences.

After removal of 0 bases from V and 9 bases from J, the junction contained 9 bases not matched to a gene. The V gene's germline CDR1 is SGHRS and CDR2 YFSETQ. The CDR3 sequence is 16 residues long. These data also formed part of another study, on yellow fever vaccine responses in identical twins. As that study records: Twins' vaccine T cell responses were reported to seem partly convergent and partly personalized.

The sample comprised memory (CD45RO+) T cells sorted from blood. The chain combines TRBV5-1 with TRBJ2-1, with 10 bases lining up with TRBD2. This clonotype originated in a woman under 30 in good health. CDR3 sequence: CASSLVGLAVDSEQFF. The DNA of the CDR3 is TGCGCCAGCAGCTTGGTAGGACTAGCGGTGGATAGTGAGCAGTTCTTC.